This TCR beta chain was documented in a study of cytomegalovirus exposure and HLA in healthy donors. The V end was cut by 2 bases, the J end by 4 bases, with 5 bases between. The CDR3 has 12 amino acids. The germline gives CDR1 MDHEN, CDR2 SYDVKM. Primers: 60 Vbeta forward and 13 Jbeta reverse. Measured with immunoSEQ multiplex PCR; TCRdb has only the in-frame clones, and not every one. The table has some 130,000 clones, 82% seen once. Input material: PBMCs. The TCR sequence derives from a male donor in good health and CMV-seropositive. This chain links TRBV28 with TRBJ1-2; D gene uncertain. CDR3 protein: CASSLTGYGYTF. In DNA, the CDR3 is TGTGCCAGCAGTTTAACGGGCTATGGCTACACCTTC.